The 11 T cell receptor beta chains below all came from one sample that was sequenced in a study of blood T cell repertoires in COVID-19. The method was immunoSEQ multiplex PCR; TCRdb's version includes in-frame clones alone and lacks a portion of them. The data show more than 70,000 clones, more than 80% seen once. The source material was peripheral blood. The receptors were gathered from a woman between 65 and 79 years old with acute or convalescent COVID-19.

The rearrangement joins TRBV3-1 (or the pseudogene TRBV3-2) to TRBJ2-3; possibly TRBD1 for D (6 bases). V lost 0 bases to trimming and J lost 4 bases, with 11 bases between them. The length of the CDR3 is 15 residues. CDR1 is LGHDT, CDR2 YNNKEL, per germline (reference sequence). For the CDR3, the DNA is TGTGCCAGCAGCCAAGAGGGGGCTAGCTCAGATACGCAGTATTTT. It specifies CASSQEGASSDTQYF.

The CDR3, as DNA: TGTGCCAGCTCACCGAGGGGGAGAGACGATAATTCACCCCTCCACTTT. Translated: CASSPRGRDDNSPLHF. The V call is TRBV18, the J call TRBJ1-6; perhaps TRBD1 as D (6 bases). V was pared by 3 bases and J by 5 bases, with 14 bases between. Germline values: CDR1 KGHSH, CDR2 LQKENI. CDR3 length: 16 amino acids.

The V gene is TRBV7-9, the J gene TRBJ1-1; 7 bases agree with TRBD1. CDR3 length: 15 amino acids. J was trimmed by 0 bases and V by 1 base; bases with no gene match: 2. The germline gives CDR1 SEHNR, CDR2 FQNEAQ (reference sequence). The CDR3 DNA reads TGTGCCAGCAGCTTAGAGACAGGGCTGAACACTGAAGCTTTCTTT. It codes for CASSLETGLNTEAFF.

This clone was detected once. The chain couples TRBV18 to TRBJ2-7; D may be TRBD2 (5 bases). V was clipped by 1 base and J by 5 bases, with 6 bases between them. CDR3 length: 12 residues. The V gene's germline CDR1 is KGHSH and CDR2 LQKENI. CDR3 loop: CASSPLGDEQYF. The CDR3 nucleotides read TGTGCCAGCTCACCACTGGGAGACGAGCAGTACTTC.

The rearrangement links TRBV2 to TRBJ1-4; tentative D call: TRBD1 (6 bases). Looked up from germline, CDR1 is SNHLY and CDR2 is FYNNEI. V lost 4 bases to trimming and J lost 8 bases, with 17 bases between them. CDR3 size: 15 residues. Here the CDR3 reads CASSAIQGRTEKLFF. CDR3 nucleotide sequence: TGTGCCAGCAGTGCTATACAGGGAAGAACGGAAAAACTGTTTTTT.

The chain recombines TRBV5-6 with TRBJ1-1; perhaps TRBD1 as D (6 bases). CDR1 is SGHDT, CDR2 YYEEEE, per germline. The CDR3 length is 15 residues. V was pared by 2 bases and J by 0 bases, with 11 bases between. CDR3 bases: TGTGCCAGCAGCTTTCACAGGGTAATGAACACTGAAGCTTTCTTT. Residues: CASSFHRVMNTEAFF.

The rearrangement joins TRBV6-6 to TRBJ2-1; 13 nucleotides match TRBD2. V lost 5 bases, J lost 0 bases, and 1 base stayed unmatched. This CDR3 is 16 amino acids long. CDR1 and CDR2 from the germline V gene are MNHNY and SVGAGI (reference sequence). CDR3 nucleotides: TGTGCCAGCAGTCGACTAGCGGGGGGCTCCTACAATGAGCAGTTCTTC. This gives the protein CASSRLAGGSYNEQFF.

The genes are TRBV7-9 and TRBJ1-1; D not certain. V was trimmed by 5 bases and J by 9 bases, leaving 13 bases between them. The germline CDR1 and CDR2 sequences are SEHNR and FQNEAQ (reference sequence). The CDR3 runs to 12 residues. CDR3 region: CASSAGPPKAFF. The CDR3, as DNA: TGTGCCAGCAGCGCGGGTCCTCCTAAAGCTTTCTTT.

V gene TRBV19 combines with J gene TRBJ2-2, with D tentatively TRBD2 (7 bases). Trimming removed 4 bases from V and 4 bases from J, with 25 bases in between. The CDR3 consists of 19 residues. Germline V gene data show CDR1 as LNHDA and CDR2 as SQIVND (reference sequence). The CDR3 nucleotides read TGTGCCAGTAGTAAAACAGGGACTACAGGCGTTTCTTCCACCGGGGAGCTGTTTTTT. Amino acid sequence: CASSKTGTTGVSSTGELFF.

The chain recombines TRBV5-3 with TRBJ2-1; TRBD2 agrees at 8 bases. TRBV5-3 is flagged as an ORF with uncertain function. This CDR3 is 19 amino acids long. V shed 4 bases, J shed 7 bases, and the junction held 22 bases outside the gene matches. The DNA of the CDR3 is TGTGCCAGAAGCCCGCCCTACACACCGGGACTAGTAACAAGAAATGAGCAGTTCTTC. This translates into CARSPPYTPGLVTRNEQFF.

The chain joins TRBV5-1 to TRBJ2-2, with D unclear. The CDR3 sequence is 13 residues long. Trimming removed 6 bases at V and 7 bases at J, with 13 bases between. CDR1 SGHRS and CDR2 YFSETQ come from the germline V gene. This chain's CDR3 is CASTETVGGELFF. CDR3 DNA sequence: TGCGCCAGCACTGAAACGGTTGGCGGGGAGCTGTTTTTT.